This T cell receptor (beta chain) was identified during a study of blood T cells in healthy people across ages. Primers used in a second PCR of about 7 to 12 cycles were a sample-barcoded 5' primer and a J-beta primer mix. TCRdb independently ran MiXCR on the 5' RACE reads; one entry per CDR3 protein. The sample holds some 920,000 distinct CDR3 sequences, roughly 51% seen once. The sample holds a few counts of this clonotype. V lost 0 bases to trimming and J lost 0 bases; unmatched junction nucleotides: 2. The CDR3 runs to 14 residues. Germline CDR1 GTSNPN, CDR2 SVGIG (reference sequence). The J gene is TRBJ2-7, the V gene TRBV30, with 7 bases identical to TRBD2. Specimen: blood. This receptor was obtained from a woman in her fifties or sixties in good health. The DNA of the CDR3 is TGTGCCTGGAGTGTTGGCGGGAGCTCCTACGAGCAGTACTTC. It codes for CAWSVGGSSYEQYF.